The 27 T cell receptor beta chains given below trace back to one sample, sequenced in a study of shared clonotypes between healthy human individuals. Repertoires were generated with immunoSEQ multiplex PCR, while TCRdb's copy carries only in-frame clones and drops some. Among 2.3 million or so clones listed, more than 80% were seen once. Sequencing was performed on naive CD4+ T cells from PBMCs. Documented subset: CD45RA+ positively selected. These receptors originate from a man aged 18 to 30 in good health. Some clones in this sample may be carry-over from other donors' samples.

This chain joins TRBV28 and TRBJ2-3, with TRBD1 matching 8 bases. CDR3 length: 15 residues. V shed 5 bases, J shed 4 bases, and the junction held 8 bases outside the gene matches. Germline CDR1 MDHEN, CDR2 SYDVKM. The CDR3 sequence: CASSLRSGGSDTQYF. CDR3 DNA sequence: TGTGCCAGCAGTCTCCGGTCAGGGGGCTCAGATACGCAGTATTTT.

In the case of this clone: A junction end diverges from the germline sequence, so it may reflect a read error. J is TRBJ1-5 and V is TRBV4-2; 9 bases are a match to TRBD1. Per the germline V gene, CDR1 is LGHNA and CDR2 is YNFKEQ. This CDR3 has 16 amino acids. CDR3 protein: CASSPDRGVSYQPQHF. DNA of the CDR3: TGTGCCAGCAGCCCGGACAGGGGCGTTAGCTATCAGCCCCAGCATTTT.

The chain joins TRBV19 to TRBJ2-4, with 8 bases aligning to TRBD2. The germline gives CDR1 LNHDA, CDR2 SQIVND (reference sequence). V shed 9 bases and J 2 bases; nucleotides not matched to a gene: 6. The CDR3 runs 14 residues. CDR3 DNA: TGTGCCAGCGGGGGGGCAGGGACCAAAAACATTCAGTACTTC. Its protein product is CASGGAGTKNIQYF.

V is TRBV19 and J is TRBJ1-1; TRBD1 might be the D (5 bases). The CDR3 length is 17 residues. Germline V gene data show CDR1 as LNHDA and CDR2 as SQIVND (reference sequence). Trimming left V 7 bases short and J 1 base short, with 22 bases between. The CDR3 bases are TGTGCCAGTAACCTGGGCCTTAGGGGCCGCGGGAACACTGAAGCTTTCTTT. Translating gives CASNLGLRGRGNTEAFF.

V is TRBV5-1 and J is TRBJ2-7, with D perhaps TRBD1 or TRBD2 (5 bases each). Germline V gene sequence: CDR1 SGHRS, CDR2 YFSETQ. The CDR3 extends over 16 amino acids. Trimming removed 2 bases at V and 1 base at J, with 16 bases between. CDR3 in amino acids: CASSLGSRDGSYEQYF. The CDR3 DNA sequence: TGCGCCAGCAGCTTAGGATCCCGGGACGGGTCCTACGAGCAGTACTTC.

V and J are TRBV10-3 and TRBJ2-1; TRBD2 is a possible D gene (5 bases). V was cut by 8 bases and J by 6 bases, with 8 bases left in between. The CDR3 is made up of 11 amino acids. Looked up from germline, CDR1 is ENHRY and CDR2 is SYGVKD. The CDR3 DNA reads as TGTGCCATCGCGGGCTCCAATGAGCAGTTCTTC. Its translation: CAIAGSNEQFF.

V gene TRBV13 combines with J gene TRBJ1-1; 7 nucleotides agree with TRBD1. The CDR3 covers 15 residues. Germline V CDR1 and CDR2: PRHDT, FYEKMQ (reference sequence). V dropped 0 bases and J dropped 5; count of bases not matched to a gene: 6. CDR3 loop: CASSLGGQVITEAFF. The CDR3 bases are TGTGCCAGCAGCTTAGGTGGACAGGTAATAACTGAAGCTTTCTTT.

Concerning this clone: Additional DNA sequences in this sample encode the identical CDR3. J is TRBJ2-7 and V is TRBV5-1; no firm D call. CDR3 length: 12 residues. In germline, CDR1 is SGHRS, CDR2 YFSETQ. Trimming cost V 1 base and J 5 bases, with 7 bases left between them. CDR3 region: CASSLPNDEQYF. The CDR3 DNA is TGCGCCAGCAGCTTGCCGAACGACGAGCAGTACTTC.

For this clone: Other nucleotide sequences from this sample produce the same CDR3. CDR3 coding DNA: TGTGCCAGTAGTATGGCAGGGAGGGAGACCCAGTACTTC. Translating it yields CASSMAGRETQYF. The rearrangement uses TRBV19 and TRBJ2-5, with D tentatively TRBD2 (6 bases). The ends were cut back, 3 bases at V and 5 bases at J, with 10 bases in the middle. CDR1 LNHDA and CDR2 SQIVND come from the germline V gene (reference sequence). This CDR3 is built from 13 residues.

The chain uses TRBV6-5 and TRBJ1-2; a weak D match, TRBD1 (5 bases). Deletions cut 2 bases from V and 3 bases from J, with 13 bases between. The CDR3 is made up of 15 amino acids. Germline loops: CDR1 MNHEY, CDR2 SVGAGI. In nucleotides, the CDR3 is TGTGCCAGCAGTTACATAACCGGGACGGACTATGGCTACACCTTC. This gives the protein CASSYITGTDYGYTF.

This clone has only one observation. The chain couples TRBV7-2 to TRBJ1-2; D is unresolved. V gave up 1 base and J gave up 10 bases, with 10 bases separating them. The CDR3 has 12 amino acids. Looked up from germline, CDR1 is SGHTA and CDR2 is FQGNSA. CDR3 bases: TGTGCCAGCAGCTTAGGGTCGCAAGCCTACACCTTC. Translation gives CASSLGSQAYTF.

This clone turned up a few times. The CDR3: CASRTTGSGDYGYTF. CDR3 coding DNA: TGTGCCAGTAGGACGACAGGCTCGGGGGACTATGGCTACACCTTC. This chain links TRBV19 with TRBJ1-2; perhaps TRBD1 as D (6 bases). The CDR3 is made up of 15 amino acids. From germline, CDR1 is LNHDA and CDR2 SQIVND (reference sequence). V was pared by 6 bases and J by 3 bases, with 17 bases between.

This chain joins TRBV29-1 and TRBJ2-1; 9 positions match TRBD2. V was pared by 0 bases and J by 8 bases, with 20 bases of the junction left unmatched. This CDR3 region has 19 residues. Germline loops: CDR1 SQVTM, CDR2 ANQGSEA. The CDR3 here is CSVEDDRLAARGVFDEQFF. Written as DNA, the CDR3 is TGCAGCGTTGAAGATGACCGACTAGCGGCTCGCGGAGTTTTTGATGAGCAGTTCTTC.

The V and J genes are TRBV7-3 and TRBJ2-7; 9 nucleotides align to TRBD1. The germline gives CDR1 SGHTA, CDR2 FQGTGA. CDR3 length: 15 amino acids. V dropped 5 bases and J dropped 4; count of bases not matched to a gene: 9. The CDR3 DNA follows: TGTGCCAGCAGCAAGCGGACAGGGGATTATTACGAGCAGTACTTC. Translation gives CASSKRTGDYYEQYF.

V is TRBV5-1 and J is TRBJ1-4; the D gene is possibly TRBD1 (5 bases). Trimming left V 1 base short and J 5 bases short, with 30 bases between. CDR1 SGHRS and CDR2 YFSETQ come from the germline V gene. The CDR3 consists of 21 residues. This CDR3 reads CASSLRAGPISTGGRNEKLFF. As DNA, the CDR3 is TGCGCCAGCAGCTTGAGGGCGGGCCCCATATCCACGGGGGGACGAAATGAAAAACTGTTTTTT.

V gene TRBV5-1 combines with J gene TRBJ1-4; 9 bases match TRBD1. The CDR3 has 17 residues. Germline lookup yields CDR1 SGHRS and CDR2 YFSETQ. V was pared by 4 bases and J by 7 bases, with 14 bases of the junction left unmatched. CDR3 nucleotide sequence: TGCGCCAGCAGCCTCTCACCCCGGGACAGGGTTCGTGAAAAACTGTTTTTT. Translated, it gives CASSLSPRDRVREKLFF. Combining the CDR3 with reference TRBV5-1 and TRBJ1-4 gives the whole variable domain KAGVTQTPRYLIKTRGQQVTLSCSPISGHRSVSWYQQTPGQGLQFLFEYFSETQRNKGNFPGRFSGRQFSNSRSEMNVSTLELGDSALYLCASSLSPRDRVREKLFFGSGTQLSVL.

In its sample, this clone was seen a few times. This specimen includes other DNA sequences encoding the same CDR3. The chain carries TRBV5-1 and TRBJ1-3; D is possibly TRBD1 (5 bases). The V end was cut by 0 bases, the J end by 0 bases, with 10 bases between. Germline V gene data show CDR1 as SGHRS and CDR2 as YFSETQ. The CDR3 contains 16 residues. CDR3 protein: CASSLEGVSSGNTIYF. The DNA of the CDR3 is TGCGCCAGCAGCTTGGAAGGGGTTAGCTCTGGAAACACCATATATTTT.

V is TRBV18 and J is TRBJ1-5, with a tentative D call TRBD1 (6 bases). The CDR3 is 15 amino acids. Trimming pared 3 bases from V and 7 bases from J, leaving 16 bases between. The V gene's germline CDR1 is KGHSH and CDR2 LQKENI. The CDR3, as DNA: TGTGCCAGCTCACCGGGGACCAGGGGATGGCAGCCCCAGCATTTT. Translating it yields CASSPGTRGWQPQHF.

This clone was observed a few times. V is TRBV30 and J is TRBJ1-1; D perhaps matches TRBD1 (5 bases). Germline CDR1 GTSNPN, CDR2 SVGIG (reference sequence). Deletions cut 4 bases from V and 8 bases from J, with 17 bases between. The CDR3 contains 13 residues. The chain's CDR3 is CAWTTWGEGEAFF. The CDR3 DNA reads as TGTGCCTGGACCACCTGGGGGGAAGGCGAAGCTTTCTTT. Supplemented by reference TRBV30 and TRBJ1-1, the full variable domain reads SQTIHQWPATLVQPVGSPLSLECTVEGTSNPNLYWYRQAAGRGLQLLFYSVGIGQISSEVPQNLSASRPQDRQFILSSKKLLLSDSGFYLCAWTTWGEGEAFFGQGTRLTVV.

The V gene is TRBV7-3, the J gene TRBJ2-6; possibly TRBD1 or TRBD2 for D (5 bases each). CDR1 is SGHTA, CDR2 FQGTGA, per germline. The CDR3 runs to 16 residues. The V gene lost 2 bases and the J gene lost 4 bases, with 12 bases spanning the gap. The CDR3 nucleotides read TGTGCCAGCAGCTTATCCGGGGCGAGCGGGGCCAACGTCCTGACTTTC. Amino acids: CASSLSGASGANVLTF.

V usage is TRBV29-1 and J usage is TRBJ1-1; D call uncertain. This CDR3 has 15 residues. CDR1 and CDR2 (germline): SQVTM, ANQGSEA. V dropped 4 bases and J dropped 0 bases, with 15 bases sitting between them. The CDR3 DNA is TGCAGCGTTGCTTTTCGGCTTTCCATGAACACTGAAGCTTTCTTT. Its protein is CSVAFRLSMNTEAFF.

This chain links TRBV6-1 with TRBJ1-5; TRBD1 matches 10 bases. CDR3 length equals 17 residues. The germline CDR1 and CDR2 sequences are MNHNS and SASEGT. V shed 2 bases, J shed 4 bases, and the junction held 8 bases outside the gene matches. The DNA for the CDR3 is TGTGCCAGCAGTGAACGACAGGGGGCAGGGTCGAATCAGCCCCAGCATTTT. Protein sequence: CASSERQGAGSNQPQHF.

V usage is TRBV5-1 and J usage is TRBJ2-7, with TRBD2 matching over 11 bases. Germline lookup yields CDR1 SGHRS and CDR2 YFSETQ. The J segment lost 4 bases and the V segment lost 0 bases, leaving 3 bases of the junction unmatched. The CDR3 is made up of 15 amino acids. DNA of the CDR3: TGCGCCAGCAGCTTGGTGGCTAGCGGGAGGTACGAGCAGTACTTC. It is translated as CASSLVASGRYEQYF.

The gene calls are TRBV28 and TRBJ2-1; D gene ambiguous. Deletions cut 9 bases from V and 5 bases from J, with 11 bases between. CDR1 is MDHEN, CDR2 SYDVKM, per germline. This CDR3 has 12 amino acids. CDR3 residues: CASMLDHNEQFF. Here the CDR3 DNA reads TGTGCCAGTATGTTAGACCACAATGAGCAGTTCTTC.

V usage is TRBV28 and J usage is TRBJ2-7; possibly TRBD2 for D (6 bases). Germline CDR1 MDHEN, CDR2 SYDVKM. CDR3 length: 14 residues. V was shortened by 4 bases and J by 5 bases, with 15 bases between the two germline ends. CDR3 in DNA: TGTGCCAGCAGTTCCACCTTCCGGGAGCACGAGCAGTACTTC. It codes for CASSSTFREHEQYF. Supplemented by reference TRBV28 and TRBJ2-7, the full variable domain reads DVKVTQSSRYLVKRTGEKVFLECVQDMDHENMFWYRQDPGLGLRLIYFSYDVKMKEKGDIPEGYSVSREKKERFSLILESASTNQTSMYLCASSSTFREHEQYFGPGTRLTVT.

The V gene is TRBV6-5, the J gene TRBJ2-1, with TRBD2 identical over 7 bases. The germline CDR1 and CDR2 sequences are MNHEY and SVGAGI. This CDR3 is built from 15 residues. The V and J ends lost 1 base and 9 bases, in that order; junction bases with no gene match: 9. CDR3 in DNA: TGTGCCAGCAGTTACTGGGGGGAGGGCCAGGGTGAGCAGTTCTTC. This translates into CASSYWGEGQGEQFF.

V and J are TRBV28 and TRBJ2-7; unclear D gene. This CDR3 region has 12 residues. The germline V gene has CDR1 MDHEN and CDR2 SYDVKM. With 3 bases removed from V and 7 bases from J, the gap between germline ends came to 10 bases. This CDR3 is CASSLWSGEQYF. Here the CDR3 DNA reads TGTGCCAGCAGTTTGTGGTCGGGTGAGCAGTACTTC.